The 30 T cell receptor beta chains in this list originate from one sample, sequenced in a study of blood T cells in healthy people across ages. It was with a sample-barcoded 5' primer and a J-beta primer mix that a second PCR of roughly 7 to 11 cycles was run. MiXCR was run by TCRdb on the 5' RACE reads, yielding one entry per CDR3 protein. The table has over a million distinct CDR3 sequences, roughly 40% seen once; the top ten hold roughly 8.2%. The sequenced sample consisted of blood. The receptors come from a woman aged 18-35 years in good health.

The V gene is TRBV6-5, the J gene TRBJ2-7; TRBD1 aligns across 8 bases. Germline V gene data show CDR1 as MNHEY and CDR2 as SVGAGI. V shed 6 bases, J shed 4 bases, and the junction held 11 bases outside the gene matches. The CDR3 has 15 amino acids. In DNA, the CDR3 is TGTGCCAGCAGACTCAGAGACAGGGGAGTATACGAGCAGTACTTC. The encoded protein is CASRLRDRGVYEQYF.

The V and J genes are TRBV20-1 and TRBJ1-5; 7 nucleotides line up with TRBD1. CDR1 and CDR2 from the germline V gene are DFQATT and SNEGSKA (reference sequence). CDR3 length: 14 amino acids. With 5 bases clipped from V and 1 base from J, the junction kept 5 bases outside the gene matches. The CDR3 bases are TGCAGTGCTGGGGGACAGAGAAGCAATCAGCCCCAGCATTTT. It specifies CSAGGQRSNQPQHF.

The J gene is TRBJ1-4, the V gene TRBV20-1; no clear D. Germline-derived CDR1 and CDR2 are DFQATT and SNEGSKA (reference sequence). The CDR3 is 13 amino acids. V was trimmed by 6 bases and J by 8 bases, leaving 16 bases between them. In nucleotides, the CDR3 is TGCAGTGCCCTAATGGGGAGGCAAGAAAAACTGTTTTTT. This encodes CSALMGRQEKLFF.

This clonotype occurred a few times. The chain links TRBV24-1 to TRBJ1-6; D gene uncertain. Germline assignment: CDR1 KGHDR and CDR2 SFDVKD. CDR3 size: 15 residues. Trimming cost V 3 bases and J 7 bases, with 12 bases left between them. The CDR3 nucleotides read TGTGCCACCAGTGATGCGGGAAGTTTGAATTCACCCCTCCACTTT. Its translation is CATSDAGSLNSPLHF.

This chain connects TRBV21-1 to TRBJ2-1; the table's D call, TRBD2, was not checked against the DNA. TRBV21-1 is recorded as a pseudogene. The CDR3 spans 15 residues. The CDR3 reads CASSKENLAGNEQFF. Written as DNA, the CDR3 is TGTGCCAGCAGCAAAGAAAATCTAGCGGGGAATGAGCAGTTCTTC.

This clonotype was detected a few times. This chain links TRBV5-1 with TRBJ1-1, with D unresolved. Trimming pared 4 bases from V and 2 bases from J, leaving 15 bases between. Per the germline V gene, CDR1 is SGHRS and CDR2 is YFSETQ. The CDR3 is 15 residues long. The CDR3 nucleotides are TGCGCCAGCAGCCCAGGCAGACGGATAAACACTGAAGCTTTCTTT. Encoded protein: CASSPGRRINTEAFF.

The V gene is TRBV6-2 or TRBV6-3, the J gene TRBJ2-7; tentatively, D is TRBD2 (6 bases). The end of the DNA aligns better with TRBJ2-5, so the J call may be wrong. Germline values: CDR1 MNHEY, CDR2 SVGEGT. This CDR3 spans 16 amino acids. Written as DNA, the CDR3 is TGTGCCAGCAGTTCTGGCTCGGGGGTTACAAGAGAGACCCAGTACTTC. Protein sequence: CASSSGSGVTRETQYF.

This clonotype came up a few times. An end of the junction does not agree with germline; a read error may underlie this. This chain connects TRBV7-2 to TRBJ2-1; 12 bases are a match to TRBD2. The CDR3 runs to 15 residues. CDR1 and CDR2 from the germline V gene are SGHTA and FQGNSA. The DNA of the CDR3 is TGTGCCGGCAGCCTACTAGCGGGGGGCTACAATGAGCAGTTCTTC. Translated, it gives CAGSLLAGGYNEQFF.

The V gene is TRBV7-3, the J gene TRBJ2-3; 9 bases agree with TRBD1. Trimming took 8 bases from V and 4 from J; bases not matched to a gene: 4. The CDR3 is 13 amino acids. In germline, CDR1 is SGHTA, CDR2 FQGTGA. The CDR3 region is CASAGTGPDTQYF. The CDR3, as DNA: TGTGCCAGCGCAGGGACAGGGCCAGATACGCAGTATTTT.

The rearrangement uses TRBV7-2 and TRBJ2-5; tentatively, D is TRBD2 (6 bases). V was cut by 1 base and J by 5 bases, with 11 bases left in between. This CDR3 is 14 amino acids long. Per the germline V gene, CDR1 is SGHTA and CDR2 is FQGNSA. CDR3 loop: CASSLGPGEETQYF. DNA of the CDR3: TGTGCCAGCAGCTTAGGACCGGGGGAGGAGACCCAGTACTTC.

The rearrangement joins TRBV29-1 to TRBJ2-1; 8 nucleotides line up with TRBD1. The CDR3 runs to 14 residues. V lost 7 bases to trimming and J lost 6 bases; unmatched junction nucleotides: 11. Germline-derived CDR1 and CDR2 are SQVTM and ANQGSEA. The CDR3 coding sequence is TGCAGCGCCCGGACAGGGAGTGGGGTCAATGAGCAGTTCTTC. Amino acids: CSARTGSGVNEQFF.

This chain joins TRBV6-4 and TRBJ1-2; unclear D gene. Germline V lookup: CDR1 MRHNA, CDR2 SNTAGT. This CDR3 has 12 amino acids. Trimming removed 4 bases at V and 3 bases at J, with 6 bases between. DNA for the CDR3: TGTGCCAGCAGTGGGTCCGACTATGGCTACACCTTC. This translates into CASSGSDYGYTF.

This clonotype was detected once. In nucleotides, the CDR3 is TGCAGTGCTATGGGGGGGGAGAATACTGAAGCTTTCTTT. Protein product: CSAMGGENTEAFF. V gene TRBV20-1 combines with J gene TRBJ1-1, with D possibly TRBD1 on 5 matching bases. Germline V gene sequence: CDR1 DFQATT, CDR2 SNEGSKA (reference sequence). The CDR3 runs 13 residues. Trimming removed 4 bases at V and 5 bases at J, with 14 bases between.

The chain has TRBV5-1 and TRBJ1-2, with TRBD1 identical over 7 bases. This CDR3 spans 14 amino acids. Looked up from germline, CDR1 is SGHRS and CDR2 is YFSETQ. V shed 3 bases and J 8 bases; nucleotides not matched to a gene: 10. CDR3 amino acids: CASSSQTGLRGYTF. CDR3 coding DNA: TGCGCCAGCAGCTCCCAGACAGGGTTGAGGGGCTACACCTTC.

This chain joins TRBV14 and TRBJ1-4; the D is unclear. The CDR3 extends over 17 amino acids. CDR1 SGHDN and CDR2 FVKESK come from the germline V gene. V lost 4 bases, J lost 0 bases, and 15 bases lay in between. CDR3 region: CASSPWKSAATNEKLFF. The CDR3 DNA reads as TGTGCCAGCAGCCCCTGGAAAAGCGCCGCAACTAATGAAAAACTGTTTTTT. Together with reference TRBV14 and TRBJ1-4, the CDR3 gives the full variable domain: EAGVTQFPSHSVIEKGQTVTLRCDPISGHDNLYWYRRVMGKEIKFLLHFVKESKQDESGMPNNRFLAERTGGTYSTLKVQPAELEDSGVYFCASSPWKSAATNEKLFFGSGTQLSVL.

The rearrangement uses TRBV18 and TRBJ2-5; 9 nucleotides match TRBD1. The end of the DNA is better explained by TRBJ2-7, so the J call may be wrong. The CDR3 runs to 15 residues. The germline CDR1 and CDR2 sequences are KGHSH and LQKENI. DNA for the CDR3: TGTGCCAGCTCACCTAACAATCGACAGGGGGACGAGCAGTACTTC. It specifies CASSPNNRQGDEQYF.

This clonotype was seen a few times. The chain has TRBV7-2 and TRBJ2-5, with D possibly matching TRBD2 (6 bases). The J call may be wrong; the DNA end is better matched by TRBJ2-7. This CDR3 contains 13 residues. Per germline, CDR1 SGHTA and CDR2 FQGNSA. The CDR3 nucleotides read TGTGCCAGCAGCTTTCGGGGGTCCGGCGAGCAGTACTTC. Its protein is CASSFRGSGEQYF.

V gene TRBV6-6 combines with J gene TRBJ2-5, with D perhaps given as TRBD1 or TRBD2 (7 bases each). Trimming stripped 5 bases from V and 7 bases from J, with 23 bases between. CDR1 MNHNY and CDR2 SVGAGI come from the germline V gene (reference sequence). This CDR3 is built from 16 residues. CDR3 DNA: TGTGCCAGCAGTACCGGACAGGACCGCGGCGGGGGGACCCAGTACTTC. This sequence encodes CASSTGQDRGGGTQYF.

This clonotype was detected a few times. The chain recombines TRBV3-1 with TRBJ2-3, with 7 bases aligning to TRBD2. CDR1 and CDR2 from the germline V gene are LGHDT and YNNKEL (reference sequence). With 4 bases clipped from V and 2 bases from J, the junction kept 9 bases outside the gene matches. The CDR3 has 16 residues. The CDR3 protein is CASSLAGAITTDTQYF. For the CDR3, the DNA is TGTGCCAGCAGCCTGGCGGGAGCGATAACCACAGATACGCAGTATTTT.

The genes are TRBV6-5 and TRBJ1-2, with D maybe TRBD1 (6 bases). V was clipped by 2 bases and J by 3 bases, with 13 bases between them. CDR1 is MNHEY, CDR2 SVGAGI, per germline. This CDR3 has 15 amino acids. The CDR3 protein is CASSYGTSLYYGYTF. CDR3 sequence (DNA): TGTGCCAGCAGTTACGGGACATCCTTATACTATGGCTACACCTTC.

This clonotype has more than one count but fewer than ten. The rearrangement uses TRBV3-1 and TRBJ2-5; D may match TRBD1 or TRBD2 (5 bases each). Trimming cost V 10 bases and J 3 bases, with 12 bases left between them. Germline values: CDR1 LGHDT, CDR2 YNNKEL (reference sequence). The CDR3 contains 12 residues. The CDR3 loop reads CATRRGKETQYF. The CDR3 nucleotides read TGTGCCACCCGCCGGGGCAAAGAGACCCAGTACTTC.

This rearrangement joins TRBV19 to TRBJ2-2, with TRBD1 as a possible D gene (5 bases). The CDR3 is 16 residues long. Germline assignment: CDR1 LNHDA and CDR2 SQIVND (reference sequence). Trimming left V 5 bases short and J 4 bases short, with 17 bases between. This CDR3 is CASSPWGQGVTGELFF. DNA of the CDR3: TGTGCCAGTAGTCCATGGGGCCAGGGTGTCACCGGGGAGCTGTTTTTT. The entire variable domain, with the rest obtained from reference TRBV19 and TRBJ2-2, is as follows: DGGITQSPKYLFRKEGQNVTLSCEQNLNHDAMYWYRQDPGQGLRLIYYSQIVNDFQKGDIAEGYSVSREKKESFPLTVTSAQKNPTAFYLCASSPWGQGVTGELFFGEGSRLTVL.

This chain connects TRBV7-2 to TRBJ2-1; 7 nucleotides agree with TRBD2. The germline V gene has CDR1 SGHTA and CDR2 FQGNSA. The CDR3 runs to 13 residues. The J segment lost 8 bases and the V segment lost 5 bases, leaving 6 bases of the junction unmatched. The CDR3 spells CASSPSTSDEQFF. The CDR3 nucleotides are TGTGCCAGCAGCCCTAGCACTAGCGATGAGCAGTTCTTC.

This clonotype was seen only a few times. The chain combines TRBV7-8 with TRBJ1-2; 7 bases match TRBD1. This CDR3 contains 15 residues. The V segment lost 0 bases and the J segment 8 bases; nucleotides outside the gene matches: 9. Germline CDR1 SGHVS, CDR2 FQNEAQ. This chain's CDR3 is CASSLARAGGMGYTF. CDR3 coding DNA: TGTGCCAGCAGCTTAGCGCGCGCAGGGGGTATGGGCTACACCTTC.

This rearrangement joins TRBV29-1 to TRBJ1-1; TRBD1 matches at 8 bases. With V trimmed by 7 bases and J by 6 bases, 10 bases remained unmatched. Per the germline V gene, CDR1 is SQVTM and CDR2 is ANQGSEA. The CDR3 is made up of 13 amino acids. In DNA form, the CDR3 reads TGCAGCGGCAGGGGGCGAATGAATCCTGAAGCTTTCTTT. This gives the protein CSGRGRMNPEAFF.

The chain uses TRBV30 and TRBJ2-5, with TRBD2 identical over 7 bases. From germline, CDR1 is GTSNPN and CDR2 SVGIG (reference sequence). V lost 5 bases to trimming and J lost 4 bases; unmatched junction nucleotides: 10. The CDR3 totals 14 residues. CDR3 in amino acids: CAWGPGGVGETQYF. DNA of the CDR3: TGTGCCTGGGGACCTGGGGGGGTAGGAGAGACCCAGTACTTC.

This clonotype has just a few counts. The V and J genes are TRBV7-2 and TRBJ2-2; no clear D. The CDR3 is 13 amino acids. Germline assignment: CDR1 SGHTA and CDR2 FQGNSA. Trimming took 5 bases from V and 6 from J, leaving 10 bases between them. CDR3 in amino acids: CASSRAVAGELFF. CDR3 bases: TGTGCCAGCAGCAGGGCCGTCGCCGGGGAGCTGTTTTTT.

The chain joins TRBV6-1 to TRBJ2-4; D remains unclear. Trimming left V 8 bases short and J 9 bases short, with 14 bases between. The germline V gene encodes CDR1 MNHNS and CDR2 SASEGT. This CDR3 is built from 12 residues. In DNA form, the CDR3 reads TGTGCCAGCGCGGCTGAGTTAACCATTCAGTACTTC. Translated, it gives CASAAELTIQYF.

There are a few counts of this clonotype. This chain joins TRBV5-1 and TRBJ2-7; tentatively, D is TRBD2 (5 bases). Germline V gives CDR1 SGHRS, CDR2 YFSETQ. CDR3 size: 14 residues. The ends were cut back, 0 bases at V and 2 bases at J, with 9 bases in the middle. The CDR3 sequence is CASSLGGMAYEQYF. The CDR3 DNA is TGCGCCAGCAGCTTGGGAGGGATGGCCTACGAGCAGTACTTC.

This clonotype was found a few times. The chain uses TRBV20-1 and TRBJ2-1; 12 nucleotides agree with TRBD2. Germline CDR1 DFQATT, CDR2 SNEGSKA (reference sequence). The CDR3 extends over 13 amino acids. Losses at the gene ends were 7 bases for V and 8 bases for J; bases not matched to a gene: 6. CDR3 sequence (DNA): TGCAGTGACCAATCTAGCGGGAGGGATGAGCAGTTCTTC. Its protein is CSDQSSGRDEQFF.